This TCR beta chain comes out of a study of blood T cell repertoires in COVID-19. The overall study: There were acute and convalescent COVID-19 samples, and they came from the United States, Italy and Spain. PBMCs, B-cell-depleted T cells, or T cells were the source of the cDNA or gDNA that made up the material.

The repertoire was sequenced with immunoSEQ multiplex PCR; TCRdb's copy has only in-frame clones and lacks some. The sample lists roughly 43,000 clones, more than 70% seen once, with approximately 4.4% in the top ten. This CDR3 contains 14 residues. Germline values: CDR1 GTSNPN, CDR2 SVGIG (reference sequence). V lost 5 bases and J lost 4; bases outside the gene matches: 11. This TCR was sampled from a woman in her seventies with acute or convalescent COVID-19. The V gene is TRBV30, the J gene TRBJ2-7; TRBD1 agrees at 7 bases. Sequenced sample: peripheral blood. CDR3 bases: TGTGCCTGGGGAGCTACAGGGGCTCCTTACGAGCAGTACTTC. Protein: CAWGATGAPYEQYF.